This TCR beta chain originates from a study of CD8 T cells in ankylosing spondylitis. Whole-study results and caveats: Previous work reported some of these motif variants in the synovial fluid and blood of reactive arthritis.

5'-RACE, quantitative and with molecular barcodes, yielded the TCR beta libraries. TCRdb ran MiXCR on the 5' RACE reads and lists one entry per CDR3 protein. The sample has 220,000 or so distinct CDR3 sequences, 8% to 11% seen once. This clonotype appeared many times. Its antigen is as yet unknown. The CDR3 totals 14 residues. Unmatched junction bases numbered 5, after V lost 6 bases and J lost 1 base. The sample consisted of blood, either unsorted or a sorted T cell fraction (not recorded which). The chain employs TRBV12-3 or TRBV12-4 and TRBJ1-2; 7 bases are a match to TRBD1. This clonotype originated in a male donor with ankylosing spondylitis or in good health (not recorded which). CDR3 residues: CASREGQFNYGYTF. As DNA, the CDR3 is TGTGCCAGCAGAGAGGGACAGTTTAACTATGGCTACACCTTC.